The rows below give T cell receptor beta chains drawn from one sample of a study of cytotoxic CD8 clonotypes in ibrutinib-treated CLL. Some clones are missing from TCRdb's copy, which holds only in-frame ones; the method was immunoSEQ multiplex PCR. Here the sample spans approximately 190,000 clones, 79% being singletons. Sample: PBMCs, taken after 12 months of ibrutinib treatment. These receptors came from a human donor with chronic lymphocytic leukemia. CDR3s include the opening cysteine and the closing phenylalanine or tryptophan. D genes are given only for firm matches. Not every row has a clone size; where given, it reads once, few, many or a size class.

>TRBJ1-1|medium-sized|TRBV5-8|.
TGTGCCAGCAGCTTCGCGGAGGGTGAAGCTTTCTTT
CASSFAEGEAFF
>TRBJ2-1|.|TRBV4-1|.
TGCGCCAGCAGCCCCCGCGCGACCGCGGGGGAGCAGTTCTTC
CASSPRATAGEQFF
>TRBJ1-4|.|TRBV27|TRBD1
TGTGCCAGCAGGGGAGACAGGGGGCTCGAGAAACTGTTTTTT
CASRGDRGLEKLFF
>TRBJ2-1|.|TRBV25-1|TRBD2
TGTGCCAGCAGTTTTAGCGGGCCCCCTAGCTCCTACAATGAGCAGTTCTTC
CASSFSGPPSSYNEQFF
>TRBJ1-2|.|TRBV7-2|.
TGTGCCAGCAGCTTAGAAAGGGGTTACTATGGCTACACCTTC
CASSLERGYYGYTF
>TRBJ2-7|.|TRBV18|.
TGTGCCACCTCCGACGGGGCGGGAAACGAGCAGTACTTC
CATSDGAGNEQYF
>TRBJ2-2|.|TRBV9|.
TGTGCCAGCAGCCCACCCCCGGTCGGGGAGCTGTTTTTT
CASSPPPVGELFF
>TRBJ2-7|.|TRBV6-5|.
TGTGCCAGCAGTTCGCCCGCCTACGAGCAGTACTTC
CASSSPAYEQYF
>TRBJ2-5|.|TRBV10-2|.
TGCGCCAGCAGTGAGTGGGAGACCCAGTACTTC
CASSEWETQYF
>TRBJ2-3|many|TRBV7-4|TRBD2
TGTGCCAGCAGCTCCTCCGGGGGGGTCGCAGATACGCAGTATTTT
CASSSSGGVADTQYF
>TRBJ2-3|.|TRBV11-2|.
TGTGCCAGCAGCTCCTCTCTGGTGACAGATACGCAGTATTTT
CASSSSLVTDTQYF
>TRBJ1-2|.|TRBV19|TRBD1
TGTGCCAGTAGGCAGCCGGGACAGGCGCGCTACACCTTC
CASRQPGQARYTF
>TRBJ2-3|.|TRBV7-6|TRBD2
TGTGCCAGCAGCTTACCGACTAGCGGGGGGCGGAGCACAGATACGCAGTATTTT
CASSLPTSGGRSTDTQYF
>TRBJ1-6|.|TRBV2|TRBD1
TGTGCCAGCAGCCCCGACAGGGGGAGAAATTCACCCCTCCACTTT
CASSPDRGRNSPLHF
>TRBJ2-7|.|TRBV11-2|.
TGTGCCAGCAGCTTACGACCGACTGAGACTCTACCCGAGCAGTACTTC
CASSLRPTETLPEQYF
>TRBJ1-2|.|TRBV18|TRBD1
TGTGCCAGCTCACCGCCGGGACAGGGGACAAACTATGGCTACACCTTC
CASSPPGQGTNYGYTF
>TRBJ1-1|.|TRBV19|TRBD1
TGTGCCAGTATATCGGGACAGGGGGTCACTGAAGCTTTCTTT
CASISGQGVTEAFF
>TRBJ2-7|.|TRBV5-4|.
TGTGCCAGCAGCTTGGACGGGCCCTACGAGCAGTACTTC
CASSLDGPYEQYF
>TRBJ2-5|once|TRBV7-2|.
TGTGCCAGCAGCCCGGACCGAGAGACCCAGTACTTC
CASSPDRETQYF
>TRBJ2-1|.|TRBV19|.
TGTGCCAGTAGAACGGGGGTGGTTCAGTTCTTC
CASRTGVVQFF
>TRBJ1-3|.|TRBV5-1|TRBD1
TGCGCCAGCAGCCCTTTCCCGGGACAGGGGGTTTTGAACACCATATATTTT
CASSPFPGQGVLNTIYF
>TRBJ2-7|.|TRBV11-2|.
TGTGCCAGCAGCTTAGACAGCGTCTCCTACGAGCAGTACTTC
CASSLDSVSYEQYF
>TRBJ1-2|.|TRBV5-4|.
TGTGCCAGCAGCTTGGGGGGCAGGGAGAATGGCTACACCTTC
CASSLGGRENGYTF